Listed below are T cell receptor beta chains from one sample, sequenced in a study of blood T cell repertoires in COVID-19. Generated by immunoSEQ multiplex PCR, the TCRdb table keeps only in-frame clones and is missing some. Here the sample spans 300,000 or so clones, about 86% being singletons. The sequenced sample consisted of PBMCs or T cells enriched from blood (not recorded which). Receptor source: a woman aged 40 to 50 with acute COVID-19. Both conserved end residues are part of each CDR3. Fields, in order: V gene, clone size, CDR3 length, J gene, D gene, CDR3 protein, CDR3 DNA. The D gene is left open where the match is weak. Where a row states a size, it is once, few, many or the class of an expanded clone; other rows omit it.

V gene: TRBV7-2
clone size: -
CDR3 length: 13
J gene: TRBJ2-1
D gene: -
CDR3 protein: CASSLGAGNEQFF
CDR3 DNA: TGTGCCAGCAGCTTAGGGGCTGGAAATGAGCAGTTCTTC

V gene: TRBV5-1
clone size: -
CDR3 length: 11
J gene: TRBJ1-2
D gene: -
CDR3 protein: CASSPDIGYTF
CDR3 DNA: TGCGCCAGCAGCCCGGACATTGGCTACACCTTC

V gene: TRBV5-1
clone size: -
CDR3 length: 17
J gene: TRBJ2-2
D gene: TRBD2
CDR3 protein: CASSLTSGGVNTGELFF
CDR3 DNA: TGCGCCAGCAGCCTCACTAGCGGGGGGGTCAACACCGGGGAGCTGTTTTTT

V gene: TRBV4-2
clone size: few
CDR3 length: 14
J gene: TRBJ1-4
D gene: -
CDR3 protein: CASSQDRTDEKLFF
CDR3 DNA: TGTGCCAGCAGCCAAGATAGGACAGATGAAAAACTGTTTTTT

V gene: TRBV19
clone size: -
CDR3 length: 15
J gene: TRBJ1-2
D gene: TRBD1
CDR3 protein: CASSIQGAGNYGYTF
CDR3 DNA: TGTGCCAGTAGTATACAGGGGGCTGGGAACTATGGCTACACCTTC

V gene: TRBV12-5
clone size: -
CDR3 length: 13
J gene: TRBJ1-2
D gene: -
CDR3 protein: CASGSYGTLGYTF
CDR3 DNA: TGTGCTAGTGGTTCGTACGGGACTCTTGGCTACACCTTC

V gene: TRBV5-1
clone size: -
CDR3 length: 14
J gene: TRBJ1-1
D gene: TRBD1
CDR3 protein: CASSDGTANTEAFF
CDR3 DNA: TGCGCCAGCAGCGACGGGACAGCGAACACTGAAGCTTTCTTT

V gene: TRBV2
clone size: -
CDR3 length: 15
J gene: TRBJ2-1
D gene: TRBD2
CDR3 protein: CASSPSSGTYNEQFF
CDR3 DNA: TGTGCCAGCAGTCCGTCTAGCGGCACCTACAATGAGCAGTTCTTC

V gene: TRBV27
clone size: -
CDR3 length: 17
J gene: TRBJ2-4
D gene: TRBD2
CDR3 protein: CASSSPPSGRAKNIQYF
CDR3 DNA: TGTGCCAGCAGTTCCCCCCCTAGCGGGCGAGCCAAAAACATTCAGTACTTC

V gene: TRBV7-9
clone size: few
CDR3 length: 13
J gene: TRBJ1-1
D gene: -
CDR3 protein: CASSFPQNTEAFF
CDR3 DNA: TGTGCCAGCAGCTTCCCCCAGAACACTGAAGCTTTCTTT

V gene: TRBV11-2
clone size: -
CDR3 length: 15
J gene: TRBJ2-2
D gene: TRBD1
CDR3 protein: CASSATGGASGELFF
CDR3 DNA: TGTGCCAGCAGCGCCACAGGGGGCGCGAGCGGGGAGCTGTTTTTT

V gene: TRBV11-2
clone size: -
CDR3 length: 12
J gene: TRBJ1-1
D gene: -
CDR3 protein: CASSLEVGEAFF
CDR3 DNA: TGTGCCAGCAGCTTAGAGGTCGGTGAAGCTTTCTTT

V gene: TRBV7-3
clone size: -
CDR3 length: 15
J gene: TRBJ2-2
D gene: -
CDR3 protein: CASSPDTYNTGELFF
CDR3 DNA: TGTGCCAGCAGCCCCGACACCTACAACACCGGGGAGCTGTTTTTT

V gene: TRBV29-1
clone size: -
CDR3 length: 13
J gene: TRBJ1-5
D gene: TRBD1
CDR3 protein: CSVGEQGNQPQHF
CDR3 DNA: TGCAGCGTTGGGGAACAGGGGAATCAGCCCCAGCATTTT

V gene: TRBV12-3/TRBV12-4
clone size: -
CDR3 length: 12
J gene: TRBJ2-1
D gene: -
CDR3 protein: CASSPTGNEQFF
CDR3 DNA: TGTGCCAGCAGCCCCACAGGGAATGAGCAGTTCTTC

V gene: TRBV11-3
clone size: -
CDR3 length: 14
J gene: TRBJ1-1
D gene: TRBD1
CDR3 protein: CASSSGQGNTEAFF
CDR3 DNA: TGTGCCAGCAGCTCGGGACAGGGGAACACTGAAGCTTTCTTT

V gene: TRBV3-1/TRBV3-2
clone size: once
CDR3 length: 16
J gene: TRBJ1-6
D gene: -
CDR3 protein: CASSHRTDTYNSPLHF
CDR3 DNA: TGTGCCAGCAGCCATAGGACAGACACGTATAATTCACCCCTCCACTTT

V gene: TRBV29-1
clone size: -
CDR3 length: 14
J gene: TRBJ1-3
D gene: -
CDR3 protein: CSVARTGSGNTIYF
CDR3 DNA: TGCAGCGTTGCCCGAACGGGCTCTGGAAACACCATATATTTT

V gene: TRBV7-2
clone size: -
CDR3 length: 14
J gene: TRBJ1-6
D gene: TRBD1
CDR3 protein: CASSGQGINSPLHF
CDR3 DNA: TGTGCCAGCAGCGGACAGGGGATTAATTCACCCCTCCACTTT

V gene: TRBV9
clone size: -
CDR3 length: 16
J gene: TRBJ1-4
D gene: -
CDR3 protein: CASSVGGSGTNEKLFF
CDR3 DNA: TGTGCCAGCAGCGTAGGAGGGAGCGGGACTAATGAAAAACTGTTTTTT

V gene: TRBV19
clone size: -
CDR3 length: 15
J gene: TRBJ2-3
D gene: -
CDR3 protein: CASRYGGKSTDTQYF
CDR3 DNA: TGTGCCAGTAGATATGGCGGTAAGAGCACAGATACGCAGTATTTT

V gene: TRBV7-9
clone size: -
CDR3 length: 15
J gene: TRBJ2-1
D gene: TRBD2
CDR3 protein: CASSPTSGIYNEQFF
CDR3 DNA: TGTGCCAGCAGCCCGACTAGCGGGATTTACAATGAGCAGTTCTTC

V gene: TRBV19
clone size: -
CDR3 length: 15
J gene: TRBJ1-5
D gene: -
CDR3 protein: CASSISGMRYQPQHF
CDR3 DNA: TGTGCCAGTAGTATATCAGGAATGAGATATCAGCCCCAGCATTTT

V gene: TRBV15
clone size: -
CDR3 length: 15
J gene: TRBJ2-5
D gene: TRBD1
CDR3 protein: CATSRGARGPETQYF
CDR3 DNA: TGTGCCACCAGCAGAGGAGCCAGGGGGCCAGAGACCCAGTACTTC

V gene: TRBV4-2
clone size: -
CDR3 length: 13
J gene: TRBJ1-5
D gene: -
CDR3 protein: CASSQEVRQPQHF
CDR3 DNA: TGTGCCAGCAGCCAAGAAGTACGGCAGCCCCAGCATTTT

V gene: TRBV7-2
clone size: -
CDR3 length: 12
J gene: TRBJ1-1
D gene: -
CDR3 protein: CASSSTGYEAFF
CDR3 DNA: TGTGCCAGCAGCTCTACCGGGTATGAAGCTTTCTTT

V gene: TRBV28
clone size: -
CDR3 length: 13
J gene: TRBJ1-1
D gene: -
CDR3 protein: CAVRGGEWTEAFF
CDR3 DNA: TGTGCCGTTCGAGGGGGGGAGTGGACTGAAGCTTTCTTT

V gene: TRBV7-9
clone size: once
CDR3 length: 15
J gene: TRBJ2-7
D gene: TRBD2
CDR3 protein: CASSLYYGRAYEQYF
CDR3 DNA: TGTGCCAGCAGCTTATATTACGGGAGGGCCTACGAGCAGTACTTC

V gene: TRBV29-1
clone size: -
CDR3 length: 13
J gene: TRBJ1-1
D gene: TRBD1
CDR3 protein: CSVSNRGLAEAFF
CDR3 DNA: TGCAGCGTATCGAACAGGGGGCTGGCTGAAGCTTTCTTT

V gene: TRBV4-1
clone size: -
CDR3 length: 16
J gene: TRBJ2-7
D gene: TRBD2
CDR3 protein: CASSPDPGLATYEQYF
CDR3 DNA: TGCGCCAGCAGCCCCGACCCGGGACTAGCGACCTACGAGCAGTACTTC

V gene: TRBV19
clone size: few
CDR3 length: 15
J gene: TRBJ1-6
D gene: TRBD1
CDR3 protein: CASTPSTGVNSPLHF
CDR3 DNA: TGTGCCAGTACTCCCTCGACAGGGGTGAACTCACCCCTCCACTTT

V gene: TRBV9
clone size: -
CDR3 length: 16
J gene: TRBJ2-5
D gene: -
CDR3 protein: CASSVGGAGGPETQYF
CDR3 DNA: TGTGCCAGCAGCGTAGGCGGGGCAGGGGGGCCAGAGACCCAGTACTTC

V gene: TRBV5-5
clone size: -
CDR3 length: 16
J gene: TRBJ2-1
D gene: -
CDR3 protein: CASSFGLSSAYNEQFF
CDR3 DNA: TGTGCCAGCAGCTTCGGACTCAGCAGTGCGTACAATGAGCAGTTCTTC

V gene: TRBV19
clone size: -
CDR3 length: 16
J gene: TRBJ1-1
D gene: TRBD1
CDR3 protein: CASSIARDRGNTEAFF
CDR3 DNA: TGTGCCAGTAGTATAGCCCGAGACAGGGGTAACACTGAAGCTTTCTTT

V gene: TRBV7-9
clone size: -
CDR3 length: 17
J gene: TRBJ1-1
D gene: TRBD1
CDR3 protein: CASSLGRDRDFGTEAFF
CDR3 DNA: TGTGCCAGCAGCTTAGGCCGGGACAGGGACTTCGGCACTGAAGCTTTCTTT

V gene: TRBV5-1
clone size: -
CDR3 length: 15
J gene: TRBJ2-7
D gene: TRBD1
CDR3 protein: CASSLSGTGFYEQYF
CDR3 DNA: TGCGCCAGCAGCCTGTCCGGGACAGGGTTCTACGAGCAGTACTTC

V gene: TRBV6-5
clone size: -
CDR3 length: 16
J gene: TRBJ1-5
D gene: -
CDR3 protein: CASSYRRGLGNQPQHF
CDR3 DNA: TGTGCCAGCAGTTATCGTAGGGGGTTAGGCAATCAGCCCCAGCATTTT

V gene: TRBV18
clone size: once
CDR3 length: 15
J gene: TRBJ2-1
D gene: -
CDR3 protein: CASSPPYVSVNEQFF
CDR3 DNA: TGTGCCAGCTCACCGCCCTATGTTAGTGTGAATGAGCAGTTCTTC

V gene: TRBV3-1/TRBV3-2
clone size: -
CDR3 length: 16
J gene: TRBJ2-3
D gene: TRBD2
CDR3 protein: CASSDKSGGLRDTQYF
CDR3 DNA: TGTGCCAGCAGCGATAAATCCGGGGGGTTGAGAGATACGCAGTATTTT

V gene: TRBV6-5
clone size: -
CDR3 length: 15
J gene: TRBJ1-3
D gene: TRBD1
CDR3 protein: CASVNRGTSGNTIYF
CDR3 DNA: TGTGCCAGCGTAAACAGGGGGACCTCTGGAAACACCATATATTTT

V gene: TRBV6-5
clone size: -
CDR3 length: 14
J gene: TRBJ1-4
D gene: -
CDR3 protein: CASSMLTTVEKLFF
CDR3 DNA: TGTGCCAGCAGCATGCTTACCACGGTTGAAAAACTGTTTTTT

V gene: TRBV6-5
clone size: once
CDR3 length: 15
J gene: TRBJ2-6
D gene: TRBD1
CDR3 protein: CASTSGGAGANVLTF
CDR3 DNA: TGTGCCAGCACCTCAGGGGGCGCTGGGGCCAACGTCCTGACTTTC

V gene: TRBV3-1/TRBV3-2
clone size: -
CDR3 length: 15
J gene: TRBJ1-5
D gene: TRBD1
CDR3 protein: CASSQSAGGNQPQHF
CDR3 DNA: TGTGCCAGCAGCCAATCGGCAGGGGGGAATCAGCCCCAGCATTTT

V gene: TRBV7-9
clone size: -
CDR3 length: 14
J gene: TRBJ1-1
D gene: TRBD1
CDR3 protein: CASSLATDRDEAFF
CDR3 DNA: TGTGCCAGCAGCCTCGCGACGGACAGGGACGAAGCTTTCTTT

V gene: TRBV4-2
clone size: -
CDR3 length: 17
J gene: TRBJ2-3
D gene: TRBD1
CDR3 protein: CASSQESRGTGADTQYF
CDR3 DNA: TGTGCCAGCAGCCAAGAGTCCCGGGGGACAGGGGCAGATACGCAGTATTTT

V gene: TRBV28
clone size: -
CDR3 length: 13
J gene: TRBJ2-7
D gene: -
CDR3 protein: CASSLPKFYEQYF
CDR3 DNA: TGTGCCAGCAGCCTCCCTAAATTCTACGAGCAGTACTTC

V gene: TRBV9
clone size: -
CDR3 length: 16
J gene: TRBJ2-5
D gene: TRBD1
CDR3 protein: CASSVRTGGYEETQYF
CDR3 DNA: TGTGCCAGCAGCGTAAGGACAGGGGGATACGAAGAGACCCAGTACTTC